The clone carrying this TCR beta chain occurred many times. Its antigen is undetermined. This specimen belongs to a study of identical twins. General study points: Researchers reported weaker excess twin sharing in beta out-of-frame sequences.

The V and J ends lost 3 bases and 6 bases respectively, with 5 bases between them. The CDR3 has 12 amino acids. Healthy Caucasians, and only they, were the donors. TCRdb reanalysed the 5' RACE reads using MiXCR and keeps one entry per CDR3 protein. The sample contains roughly 1,500,000 distinct CDR3 sequences, around 33% of which appear only once. The material sequenced was cord blood. The origin of this receptor is a newborn girl in good health. The chain joins TRBV12-3 or TRBV12-4 to TRBJ2-2; D not certain. This chain's CDR3 is CASSFGPGELFF. CDR3 DNA sequence: TGTGCCAGCAGTTTTGGCCCCGGGGAGCTGTTTTTT.